This T cell receptor beta chain stems from a study of radiation and T cells in renal cell carcinoma. Whole-study findings and limits: In blood, top tumor clones expanded by 2 weeks, shrinking by 4. Baseline intratumoral clonotype presence is unknown without pretreatment biopsies.

This sample's time point: blood 2 weeks post-SBRT. Documented treatment: 15 Gy SBRT to primary tumor, nephrectomy 4 weeks later. Serial blood draws occurred at baseline and 2 and 4 weeks post-SBRT. The tumor was a clear cell renal cell carcinoma. Deletions cut 0 bases from V and 0 bases from J, with 5 bases between. There are 14 residues in the CDR3. Germline V lookup: CDR1 KGHSH, CDR2 LQKENI. For this clone: As yet, its antigen is unknown.

TCRdb's copy holds only in-frame clones and misses some; the assay was immunoSEQ multiplex PCR. Of tens of thousands of clones in the sample, about 80% are singletons; the top ten hold around 31%. This receptor was identified in a woman between 65 and 79 years old with renal cell carcinoma. The chain is built from TRBV18 and TRBJ1-2; D gene ambiguous. This sample comprised blood, obtained from a patient whose treatment included radiotherapy and nephrectomy. CDR3: CASSPPAANYGYTF. The CDR3 coding sequence is TGTGCCAGCTCACCACCGGCAGCTAACTATGGCTACACCTTC.